This T cell receptor beta chain was observed in a study of blood T cell repertoires in COVID-19. From germline, CDR1 is SGHRS and CDR2 YFSETQ. Trimming shortened V by 3 bases and J by 7 bases, and 13 bases separated the two germline ends. This CDR3 is built from 13 residues. Produced via immunoSEQ multiplex PCR; TCRdb's table is partial and in-frame only. The table lists roughly 310,000 clones, 90% of them singletons, with around 2.6% in the top ten. This receptor was taken from a man in his 60s who had recovered from COVID-19. Material for sequencing was PBMCs or T cells enriched from blood (not recorded which). The chain recombines TRBV5-1 with TRBJ1-1; TRBD1 might be the D (5 bases). CDR3 DNA: TGCGCCAGCAGCTCACTAACGGGACTTGAAGCTTTCTTT. This codes for CASSSLTGLEAFF.